The next 27 T cell receptor beta chains were all read from a single sample in a study of regulatory T cells in long-lasting Graves disease. Arm-PCR of CDR3 regions and iRepertoire HTBI primers were used to build TCR beta libraries. TCRdb ran MiXCR on the multiplex PCR reads and lists one entry per CDR3 protein. The sample has 700,000 or so distinct CDR3 sequences; around 32% are singletons. Regarding time point: persistent/refractory GD, antithyroid drugs over 5 years with positive TRAb. From PBMCs, RNA was extracted and then used to make the TCR library. This material consisted of peripheral blood mononuclear cells (PBMCs), taken when the disease was refractory, from a patient treated with antithyroid drugs. Receptors were obtained from a female donor with Graves disease.

This clonotype was observed at least ten times. V and J are TRBV12-3 or TRBV12-4 and TRBJ1-2, with D unresolved. Trimming removed 2 bases at V and 1 base at J, with 8 bases between. This CDR3 comprises 14 residues. CDR3 sequence: CASSLQASNYGYTF. The CDR3 DNA is TGTGCCAGCAGTTTACAAGCCAGTAACTATGGCTACACCTTC.

This clonotype showed up just a few times. The V and J genes are TRBV7-2 and TRBJ2-7; D remains unclear. The CDR3 consists of 14 residues. CDR1 is SGHTA and CDR2 is FQGNSA in the germline V gene. Trimming stripped 5 bases from V and 1 base from J, with 12 bases between. In DNA form, the CDR3 reads TGTGCCAGCAGCCCCCGGTTAGATTCCTACGAGCAGTACTTC. Its protein is CASSPRLDSYEQYF.

This clonotype was detected only once. The chain uses TRBV25-1 and TRBJ2-7, with 7 bases aligning to TRBD1. This CDR3 spans 16 amino acids. The V gene's germline CDR1 is MGHDK and CDR2 SYGVNS. The junction had 12 bases not matched to a gene; V was cut back by 1 base and J by 6 bases. The CDR3 DNA follows: TGTGCCAGCAGTGAATTTGGGGGCAGGGGGACCGGCGAGCAGTACTTC. Amino acid sequence: CASSEFGGRGTGEQYF.

This chain uses TRBV6-2 or TRBV6-3 with TRBJ2-3; maybe TRBD1 (5 bases). In germline, CDR1 is MNHEY, CDR2 SVGEGT. Trimming left V 7 bases short and J 0 bases short, with 8 bases between. The length of the CDR3 is 13 residues. The CDR3 here is CASIRDSTDTQYF. The CDR3 DNA is TGTGCCAGCATCAGGGATAGCACAGATACGCAGTATTTT.

This clonotype has only a few counts. The CDR3 DNA reads TGCAGCGTTGAAGAGCGCGAGGGCTCTGAAGCTTTCTTT. Protein: CSVEEREGSEAFF. The chain links TRBV29-1 to TRBJ1-1, with D uncertain. The V end was cut by 0 bases, the J end by 6 bases, with 11 bases between. This CDR3 comprises 13 residues. Germline CDR1 is SQVTM and CDR2 is ANQGSEA.

This clonotype has ten or more counts. The rearrangement joins TRBV12-3 or TRBV12-4 to TRBJ1-5, with D perhaps matching TRBD1 (5 bases). There are 14 residues in the CDR3. Trimming pared 6 bases from V and 4 bases from J, leaving 13 bases between. The CDR3 sequence is CASSVRGGNQPQHF. CDR3 in DNA: TGTGCCAGCAGCGTCCGGGGCGGGAATCAGCCCCAGCATTTT.

The chain employs TRBV5-6 and TRBJ2-4, with TRBD2 identical over 7 bases. The germline CDR1 and CDR2 sequences are SGHDT and YYEEEE. The CDR3 consists of 13 residues. V shed 1 base, J shed 6 bases, and the junction held 1 base outside the gene matches. As DNA, the CDR3 is TGTGCCAGCAGCTTGACTAGCGCAAACATTCAGTACTTC. It translates to CASSLTSANIQYF. Together with reference TRBV5-6 and TRBJ2-4, the CDR3 gives the full variable domain: DAGVTQSPTHLIKTRGQQVTLRCSPKSGHDTVSWYQQALGQGPQFIFQYYEEEERQRGNFPDRFSGHQFPNYSSELNVNALLLGDSALYLCASSLTSANIQYFGAGTRLSVL.

V is TRBV6-1 and J is TRBJ1-4, with D unresolved. The V end lost 5 bases, the J end lost 6 bases, and 19 bases lay between the germline ends. Germline loops: CDR1 MNHNS, CDR2 SASEGT. The CDR3 spans 16 residues. In nucleotides, the CDR3 is TGTGCCAGCAGTCGTAACCCCCGGCCAGGATATGAAAAACTGTTTTTT. Encoded protein: CASSRNPRPGYEKLFF.

This clonotype was seen only once. The chain carries TRBV19 and TRBJ2-7; TRBD1 agrees at 7 bases. Per germline, CDR1 LNHDA and CDR2 SQIVND (reference sequence). The V gene end was trimmed by 5 bases and the J gene end by 3 bases; junction bases not matched to a gene: 7. This CDR3 contains 14 residues. The CDR3 DNA reads TGTGCCAGTAGTCCTACCGGGACAGACTACGAGCAGTACTTC. It specifies CASSPTGTDYEQYF.

This clonotype was found many times. The genes are TRBV2 and TRBJ1-2; D remains unclear. The CDR3 extends over 11 amino acids. Germline-derived CDR1 and CDR2 are SNHLY and FYNNEI. The ends were cut back, 3 bases at V and 8 bases at J, with 7 bases in the middle. In nucleotides, the CDR3 is TGTGCCAGCAGTGATTGGGAAGGCTACACCTTC. Its protein is CASSDWEGYTF.

The rearrangement uses TRBV5-1 and TRBJ1-2, with a weak D call TRBD1 (5 bases). CDR3 length: 17 residues. V was pared by 4 bases and J by 4 bases, with 23 bases between. The germline V gene has CDR1 SGHRS and CDR2 YFSETQ. Here the CDR3 DNA reads TGCGCCAGCAGCCCTTCCCCCATCCAGGCCAGGGTCTATGGCTACACCTTC. Its protein product is CASSPSPIQARVYGYTF.

This clonotype was observed at least ten times. This chain links TRBV12-3 or TRBV12-4 with TRBJ1-2; tentatively, D is TRBD1 (6 bases). V was shortened by 6 bases and J by 4 bases, with 12 bases between the two germline ends. The CDR3 is made up of 13 amino acids. As DNA, the CDR3 is TGTGCCAGCAGCCGGACAGTCCGCTATGGCTACACCTTC. Its protein is CASSRTVRYGYTF.

This clonotype was recorded many times. A junction end diverges from the germline sequence, so it may reflect a read error. The V gene is TRBV5-1, the J gene TRBJ2-5; D gene uncertain. The CDR3 sequence is 12 residues long. CDR1 and CDR2 (germline): SGHRS, YFSETQ. CDR3 DNA sequence: TGTGCCAGCAGCCCTGTACGAGAGACCCAGTACTTC. It is translated as CASSPVRETQYF.

There are many counts of this clonotype. This chain connects TRBV6-5 to TRBJ2-7, with D possibly TRBD2 on 6 matching bases. The V end lost 4 bases, the J end lost 1 base, and 17 bases lay between the germline ends. Per germline, CDR1 MNHEY and CDR2 SVGAGI. This CDR3 has 16 amino acids. CDR3 sequence: CASSWAAEGGSYEQYF. CDR3 coding DNA: TGTGCCAGCAGTTGGGCAGCGGAGGGTGGTTCCTACGAGCAGTACTTC.

This sequence joins TRBV19 and TRBJ2-1; 10 bases map to TRBD2. Germline values: CDR1 LNHDA, CDR2 SQIVND (reference sequence). The V and J ends lost 5 bases and 12 bases, in that order; junction bases with no gene match: 19. This CDR3 spans 17 amino acids. The CDR3 nucleotides are TGTGCCAGTAGTCACCTCCCAAGGAGCGGGAGGGTCGATGGGCAGTTCTTC. Translation: CASSHLPRSGRVDGQFF. Full variable domain (remainder filled in from reference TRBV19 and TRBJ2-1): DGGITQSPKYLFRKEGQNVTLSCEQNLNHDAMYWYRQDPGQGLRLIYYSQIVNDFQKGDIAEGYSVSREKKESFPLTVTSAQKNPTAFYLCASSHLPRSGRVDGQFFGPGTRLTVL.

There are many counts of this clonotype. The chain combines TRBV11-1 with TRBJ2-5; 8 nucleotides align to TRBD1. CDR3 length: 19 amino acids. The junction had 18 bases not matched to a gene; V was cut back by 4 bases and J by 2 bases. In germline, CDR1 is SGHAT, CDR2 FQDESV (reference sequence). The CDR3 sequence is CASSSRRDRPTDLQETQYF. The CDR3 DNA reads as TGTGCCAGCAGCTCACGACGGGACAGGCCGACGGACCTTCAAGAGACCCAGTACTTC.

This clonotype was detected a few times. The rearrangement uses TRBV6-5 and TRBJ2-3; weak D call: TRBD2 (5 bases). Trimming shortened V by 2 bases and J by 0 bases, and 15 bases separated the two germline ends. Per the germline V gene, CDR1 is MNHEY and CDR2 is SVGAGI. The CDR3 covers 17 residues. CDR3 in DNA: TGTGCCAGCAGTTACCTCCGGATAGCGACTAGCACAGATACGCAGTATTTT. This gives the protein CASSYLRIATSTDTQYF.

The rearrangement uses TRBV6-1 and TRBJ1-1; D uncertain. V gave up 2 bases and J gave up 4 bases, with 11 bases separating them. There are 14 residues in the CDR3. Per germline, CDR1 MNHNS and CDR2 SASEGT. The CDR3 DNA follows: TGTGCCAGCAGTGAAATCCGGGAGCCCACTGAAGCTTTCTTT. Encoded protein: CASSEIREPTEAFF.

This clonotype was picked up a small number of times. The CDR3 reads CAWRGQGATEAFF. DNA of the CDR3: TGTGCCTGGAGGGGCCAGGGGGCCACTGAAGCTTTCTTT. The V gene is TRBV30, the J gene TRBJ1-1; 8 bases are shared with TRBD1. Trimming took 3 bases from V and 4 from J; bases not matched to a gene: 4. The CDR3 is 13 residues long. The germline gives CDR1 GTSNPN, CDR2 SVGIG (reference sequence).

The V and J genes are TRBV4-1 and TRBJ1-2, with D unresolved. Germline CDR1 reads MGHRA; CDR2 reads YSYEKL. The V end lost 0 bases, the J end lost 2 bases, and 10 bases lay between the germline ends. This CDR3 contains 15 residues. DNA for the CDR3: TGCGCCAGCAGCCAAGAGGGCAGGACCAACTATGGCTACACCTTC. Amino acids: CASSQEGRTNYGYTF.

This clonotype was detected once. J is TRBJ1-1 and V is TRBV5-1; TRBD1 aligns across 7 bases. CDR1 and CDR2 (germline): SGHRS, YFSETQ. The V and J ends lost 3 bases and 4 bases, in that order; junction bases with no gene match: 9. The CDR3 sequence is 15 residues long. The CDR3 DNA reads TGCGCCAGCAGCTCGCCACAGGGGTTGGGCACTGAAGCTTTCTTT. This gives the protein CASSSPQGLGTEAFF.

This clonotype has only a few counts. The chain joins TRBV29-1 to TRBJ2-7, with a possible D match to TRBD1 (6 bases). Germline CDR1 reads SQVTM; CDR2 reads ANQGSEA. The V end lost 6 bases, the J end lost 3 bases, and 12 bases lay between the germline ends. The CDR3 runs to 12 residues. The CDR3 DNA sequence: TGCAGCGTCCTAATACAGGGCTACGAGCAGTACTTC. The encoded protein is CSVLIQGYEQYF.

In its sample, this clonotype was seen many times. V and J are TRBV12-3 or TRBV12-4 and TRBJ2-5; a possible D gene is TRBD2 (5 bases). This CDR3 is built from 14 residues. Deletions cut 0 bases from V and 5 bases from J, with 10 bases between. In DNA, the CDR3 is TGTGCCAGCAGTTTAGCGGGAGAGTTGGAGACCCAGTACTTC. Amino acid sequence: CASSLAGELETQYF.

This sequence joins TRBV30 and TRBJ1-3; no clear D gene. CDR3 length: 13 amino acids. CDR1 and CDR2 (germline): GTSNPN, SVGIG (reference sequence). With 0 bases removed from V and 10 bases from J, the gap between germline ends came to 13 bases. The CDR3 region is CAWSVTAGRTIYF. CDR3 in DNA: TGTGCCTGGAGTGTGACCGCAGGACGGACCATATATTTT.

V is TRBV9 and J is TRBJ2-5, with 7 bases aligning to TRBD1. J was trimmed by 1 base and V by 0 bases; bases with no gene match: 3. CDR3 length: 15 residues. Germline V lookup: CDR1 SGDLS, CDR2 YYNGEE. CDR3 sequence (DNA): TGTGCCAGCAGCGTAGCGGACAGGTCCCAAGAGACCCAGTACTTC. It codes for CASSVADRSQETQYF.

A note on this clonotype: An end of the junction does not agree with germline; a read error may underlie this. The chain recombines TRBV28 with TRBJ1-4; 8 nucleotides line up with TRBD1. The CDR3 runs to 14 residues. Germline CDR1 reads MDHEN; CDR2 reads SYDVKM. The CDR3: CAGSFGTGSEKLFF. The CDR3 region has the DNA TGTGCCGGCAGTTTCGGGACAGGCTCTGAAAAACTGTTTTTT.

In this sample, this clonotype turned up many times. This chain connects TRBV2 to TRBJ1-5, with 7 bases that match TRBD1. This CDR3 spans 18 amino acids. The germline V gene has CDR1 SNHLY and CDR2 FYNNEI. V lost 7 bases, J lost 1 base, and 16 bases stayed unmatched. The CDR3 reads CASTPGFQGVLSNQPQHF. The DNA of the CDR3 is TGTGCCAGCACTCCGGGGTTCCAGGGGGTTTTGAGCAATCAGCCCCAGCATTTT.